One and the same sample provided the 25 T cell receptor beta chains below, sequenced in a study of cytomegalovirus exposure and HLA in healthy donors (dated by TCRdb to 2016 to 2017). Library construction relied on the immunoSEQ multiplex PCR assay. A mixture of 60 forward primers for TCR Vbeta segments and 13 reverse primers for TCR Jbeta segments was used in the multiplex PCR. TCRdb's version of the immuneACCESS table is confined to in-frame rearrangements and falls short of the full clone set. An unresolved V gene accounts for under half of the shortfall where checked; the remainder is of unknown origin. The sample table holds some 170,000 clones, of which around 81% were seen once. The ten largest clones add up to more than 0.8% of the sample. Material: PBMCs. The receptors stem from a woman aged 35 to 49 in good health and CMV-seronegative.

V usage is TRBV14 and J usage is TRBJ2-2, with 8 nucleotides matching TRBD1. The junction had 4 bases not matched to a gene; V was cut back by 0 bases and J by 7 bases. This CDR3 is 15 amino acids long. Germline CDR1 reads SGHDN; CDR2 reads FVKESK. CDR3 protein: CASSQDRGRRGELFF. CDR3 DNA: TGTGCCAGCAGCCAAGACAGGGGGCGCCGCGGGGAGCTGTTTTTT.

The chain recombines TRBV19 with TRBJ1-5; 7 bases align to TRBD1. This CDR3 is built from 15 residues. The germline CDR1 and CDR2 sequences are LNHDA and SQIVND (reference sequence). V lost 5 bases, J lost 7 bases, and 11 bases stayed unmatched. Written as DNA, the CDR3 is TGTGCCAGTAGTCGTCAGGGGGTGGCTGGGCAGCCCCAGCATTTT. Encoded protein: CASSRQGVAGQPQHF.

This clone was counted only a few times. The chain joins TRBV5-1 to TRBJ2-7, with D possibly being TRBD1 (5 bases). Germline CDR1 is SGHRS and CDR2 is YFSETQ. Deletions cut 6 bases from V and 5 bases from J, with 15 bases between. The CDR3 extends over 13 amino acids. Written as DNA, the CDR3 is TGCGCCAGCACCGACTTTAAGGGGAACGAGCAGTACTTC. Protein sequence: CASTDFKGNEQYF. Based on the CDR3 plus reference TRBV5-1 and TRBJ2-7, the full variable domain is KAGVTQTPRYLIKTRGQQVTLSCSPISGHRSVSWYQQTPGQGLQFLFEYFSETQRNKGNFPGRFSGRQFSNSRSEMNVSTLELGDSALYLCASTDFKGNEQYFGPGTRLTVT.

A single count supports this clone. The chain recombines TRBV27 with TRBJ1-1; no definite D call. Between the trimmed V and J ends, which lost 3 bases and 5 bases, there was a span of 22 bases. From germline, CDR1 is MNHEY and CDR2 SMNVEV (reference sequence). The CDR3 sequence is 17 residues long. CDR3 nucleotides: TGTGCCAGCAGTTTTCAGGACCCGGGGAATCTTGGGACTGAAGCTTTCTTT. Amino acid sequence: CASSFQDPGNLGTEAFF.

V is TRBV28 and J is TRBJ2-2; TRBD1 aligns across 8 bases. CDR1 and CDR2 (germline): MDHEN, SYDVKM. The CDR3 is made up of 16 amino acids. The J segment lost 1 base and the V segment lost 3 bases, leaving 4 bases of the junction unmatched. CDR3 bases: TGTGCCAGCAGTTTCGGCGGGACAGGGAACACCGGGGAGCTGTTTTTT. Protein sequence: CASSFGGTGNTGELFF.

The rearrangement joins TRBV6-1 to TRBJ2-1; 9 bases map to TRBD1. Germline loops: CDR1 MNHNS, CDR2 SASEGT. V shed 2 bases, J shed 4 bases, and the junction held 6 bases outside the gene matches. CDR3 length: 16 residues. The CDR3 spells CASSEFGTGLYNEQFF. CDR3 in DNA: TGTGCCAGCAGTGAATTCGGGACAGGGTTATACAATGAGCAGTTCTTC.

The chain uses TRBV27 and TRBJ2-5, with D perhaps matching TRBD2 (5 bases). The CDR3 extends over 13 amino acids. CDR1 and CDR2 from the germline V gene are MNHEY and SMNVEV (reference sequence). V gave up 5 bases and J gave up 3 bases, with 10 bases separating them. CDR3 DNA: TGTGCCAGCAGTCTTGGACTCAAAGAGACCCAGTACTTC. Protein sequence: CASSLGLKETQYF.

For this clone: Other DNA sequences of this sample code for an identical CDR3. CDR3 amino acids: CASSLGGSTEAFF. The CDR3 DNA follows: TGCGCCAGCAGCTTAGGAGGGAGCACTGAAGCTTTCTTT. The J gene is TRBJ1-1, the V gene TRBV5-1; D is ambiguous. This CDR3 is built from 13 residues. Germline loops: CDR1 SGHRS, CDR2 YFSETQ. V was clipped by 2 bases and J by 4 bases, with 9 bases between them.

This sequence joins TRBV6-5 and TRBJ1-1, with D unclear. This CDR3 has 13 residues. The germline V gene encodes CDR1 MNHEY and CDR2 SVGAGI. The germline V and J ends were trimmed by 6 bases and 7 bases, with 15 bases remaining between them. CDR3 nucleotides: TGTGCCAGCAGCACCCCTCCGGTCGTTGAAGCTTTCTTT. Its protein product is CASSTPPVVEAFF.

Points on this clone: Additional DNA sequences in this sample encode the identical CDR3. This rearrangement joins TRBV28 to TRBJ2-7; 10 positions agree with TRBD2. This CDR3 region has 14 residues. J lost 7 bases, V lost 3 bases, and 6 bases had no gene match. The germline V gene has CDR1 MDHEN and CDR2 SYDVKM. The CDR3 DNA reads TGTGCCAGCAGTTTGGCCAGCGGGAGGGGGGAGCAGTACTTC. Protein product: CASSLASGRGEQYF.

The rearrangement joins TRBV5-1 to TRBJ2-3, with 10 nucleotides matching TRBD2. The trim removed 3 bases at V and 4 bases at J, leaving 8 bases unmatched. Germline CDR1 reads SGHRS; CDR2 reads YFSETQ. CDR3 length: 16 residues. CDR3 loop: CASSWGLAMTADTQYF. The CDR3 DNA reads as TGCGCCAGCAGCTGGGGACTAGCGATGACAGCAGATACGCAGTATTTT.

The chain uses TRBV14 and TRBJ2-1; D is unresolved. Between the trimmed V and J ends, which lost 4 bases and 10 bases, there was a span of 14 bases. The CDR3 spans 13 residues. CDR1 is SGHDN, CDR2 FVKESK, per germline. CDR3 residues: CASSLGPGGEQFF. CDR3 in DNA: TGTGCCAGCAGCCTAGGTCCCGGCGGAGAGCAGTTCTTC.

The V gene is TRBV27, the J gene TRBJ2-5; 8 positions agree with TRBD1. CDR1 is MNHEY and CDR2 is SMNVEV in the germline V gene (reference sequence). The CDR3 contains 15 residues. V was clipped by 6 bases and J by 3 bases; unmatched bases: 9. For the CDR3, the DNA is TGTGCCAGCAGCCGCTCCCAGACAGGGGAAGAGACCCAGTACTTC. Residues: CASSRSQTGEETQYF.

V gene TRBV7-2 combines with J gene TRBJ2-5; 13 nucleotides match TRBD2. The CDR3 has 19 residues. In germline, CDR1 is SGHTA, CDR2 FQGNSA. J lost 3 bases, V lost 3 bases, and 13 bases had no gene match. CDR3 DNA: TGTGCCAGCAGCTTCTCGATCCGGACTAGCGGGAGAAGAGAAGAGACCCAGTACTTC. It encodes CASSFSIRTSGRREETQYF.

The CDR3 here is CASSSTNQPQHF. CDR3 DNA sequence: TGTGCCAGCAGCTCTACCAATCAGCCCCAGCATTTT. This sequence joins TRBV5-6 and TRBJ1-5; D is undetermined. V was trimmed by 3 bases and J by 3 bases, leaving 4 bases between them. The CDR3 loop spans 12 amino acids. CDR1 is SGHDT and CDR2 is YYEEEE in the germline V gene.

This sequence joins TRBV28 and TRBJ1-5, with 7 bases aligning to TRBD1. The germline CDR1 and CDR2 sequences are MDHEN and SYDVKM. The CDR3 covers 16 residues. With 4 bases clipped from V and 1 base from J, the junction kept 7 bases outside the gene matches. As DNA, the CDR3 is TGTGCCAGCAGTTCACCGGGACAGCCAAGCAATCAGCCCCAGCATTTT. Translation gives CASSSPGQPSNQPQHF.

The rearrangement uses TRBV19 and TRBJ2-7; the D gene is possibly TRBD2 (6 bases). This CDR3 has 16 residues. The V and J ends lost 1 base and 2 bases respectively, with 15 bases between them. Germline V gene lookup returns CDR1 LNHDA and CDR2 SQIVND (reference sequence). The CDR3 DNA follows: TGTGCCAGTAGTATAGCCCCCGGGACTTACCCCTACGAGCAGTACTTC. Translation: CASSIAPGTYPYEQYF.

V and J are TRBV5-6 and TRBJ1-2, with 10 bases matching TRBD1. The CDR3 runs to 15 residues. V was clipped by 1 base and J by 3 bases; unmatched bases: 3. CDR1 is SGHDT and CDR2 is YYEEEE in the germline V gene. The CDR3 nucleotides are TGTGCCAGCAGCTTGTCGGGACAGGGGCACTATGGCTACACCTTC. Translated: CASSLSGQGHYGYTF.

Notes on this clone: Germline and junction disagree at one end, which may indicate a read error. The same CDR3 can be traced to other DNA sequences in this sample. V is TRBV6-5 and J is TRBJ1-5, with 8 bases lining up with TRBD1. Germline CDR1 is MNHEY and CDR2 is SVGAGI. CDR3 length equals 14 residues. CDR3 bases: TGTGCCAGCAACGTGACAGGGGACTTTCAGCCCCAACATTTT. It specifies CASNVTGDFQPQHF.

V is TRBV7-8 and J is TRBJ2-3, with 11 bases that match TRBD2. This CDR3 has 17 residues. The V gene's germline CDR1 is SGHVS and CDR2 FQNEAQ. The junction had 8 bases not matched to a gene; V was cut back by 4 bases and J by 2 bases. DNA of the CDR3: TGTGCCAGCAGCTCCTGGCTAGCGGGAGGAATCACAGATACGCAGTATTTT. It translates to CASSSWLAGGITDTQYF.

This chain joins TRBV6-5 and TRBJ1-2; weak D call: TRBD1 (6 bases). V dropped 2 bases and J dropped 2 bases, with 9 bases sitting between them. Germline lookup yields CDR1 MNHEY and CDR2 SVGAGI. The length of the CDR3 is 14 residues. In nucleotides, the CDR3 is TGTGCCAGCAGTTACAGTGGACAGAACTATGGCTACACCTTC. Encoded protein: CASSYSGQNYGYTF.

The chain couples TRBV19 to TRBJ2-3; D is undetermined. This CDR3 has 14 amino acids. Per germline, CDR1 LNHDA and CDR2 SQIVND (reference sequence). V lost 4 bases, J lost 2 bases, and 10 bases lay in between. Written as DNA, the CDR3 is TGTGCCAGTAGTAGGAGAGAGGACACAGATACGCAGTATTTT. Amino acids: CASSRREDTDTQYF.

The chain joins TRBV27 to TRBJ1-5; D call uncertain. Deletions cut 2 bases from V and 7 bases from J, with 9 bases between. CDR1 MNHEY and CDR2 SMNVEV come from the germline V gene (reference sequence). This CDR3 has 13 residues. The CDR3 DNA reads as TGTGCCAGCAGTTTAGCAGGCGGGCAGCCCCAGCATTTT. This translates into CASSLAGGQPQHF.

This clone was seen a single time. The chain has TRBV19 and TRBJ1-3, with D perhaps TRBD1 (6 bases). Trimming took off 6 bases at V and 0 bases at J, with 9 bases between the two ends. The CDR3 has 14 amino acids. The germline CDR1 and CDR2 sequences are LNHDA and SQIVND (reference sequence). The CDR3 nucleotides read TGTGCCAGTAGCTTGACAGGCTCTGGAAACACCATATATTTT. Translation: CASSLTGSGNTIYF.

This clone was observed a handful of times. The chain is built from TRBV2 and TRBJ1-2; D is possibly TRBD1 (5 bases). Trimming removed 8 bases from V and 1 base from J, with 11 bases in between. The CDR3 has 13 residues. Germline CDR1 is SNHLY and CDR2 is FYNNEI. CDR3 bases: TGTGCCAGCTTCAGGGAGGGTAACTATGGCTACACCTTC. This translates into CASFREGNYGYTF. Full variable domain (rest looked up from reference TRBV2 and TRBJ1-2): EPEVTQTPSHQVTQMGQEVILRCVPISNHLYFYWYRQILGQKVEFLVSFYNNEISEKSEIFDDQFSVERPDGSNFTLKIRSTKLEDSAMYFCASFREGNYGYTFGSGTRLTVV.